A single T cell receptor (beta chain) is shown here with its context. Its antigen is not known. Primers included in the PCR were 60 Vbeta and 13 Jbeta primers. Measured with immunoSEQ multiplex PCR; TCRdb has only the in-frame clones, and not every one. The sample has fewer than 130,000 clones, approximately 66% seen once. This sample is drawn from a study of cytomegalovirus exposure and HLA in healthy donors. The CDR3 has 16 residues. Germline V gene data show CDR1 as SGHDT and CDR2 as YYEEEE. The germline V and J ends were trimmed by 1 base and 5 bases, with 18 bases remaining between them. Regarding the study as a whole: Several top significant clusters appeared, in a later analysis, to be linked to common viral pathogens.

V gene TRBV5-6 combines with J gene TRBJ1-2; no definite D call. The source material was PBMCs. The TCR was taken from a man aged 40-49 years in good health and CMV-seropositive. In DNA, the CDR3 is TGTGCCAGCAGCTTGAGAATCGGAGTATCCCATTATGGCTACACCTTC. It codes for CASSLRIGVSHYGYTF.